This T cell receptor (beta chain) was recovered during a study of blood T cell repertoires in COVID-19. The length of the CDR3 is 11 residues. Trimming removed 2 bases at V and 8 bases at J, with 6 bases between. The germline gives CDR1 MGHRA, CDR2 YSYEKL. Participants were placed into cohorts based on the clinical history they reported. Generated by immunoSEQ multiplex PCR, the TCRdb table keeps only in-frame clones and is missing some. The top ten hold 5% to 6% of the sample, which has approximately 400,000 clones, around 86% seen once. This TCR was recovered from a woman in her 50s who had recovered from COVID-19. The chain links TRBV4-1 to TRBJ2-5, with D uncertain. Sequenced: PBMCs or T cells enriched from blood (not recorded which). DNA for the CDR3: TGCGCCAGCAGCCAACTAGGAACCCAGTACTTC. It encodes CASSQLGTQYF.